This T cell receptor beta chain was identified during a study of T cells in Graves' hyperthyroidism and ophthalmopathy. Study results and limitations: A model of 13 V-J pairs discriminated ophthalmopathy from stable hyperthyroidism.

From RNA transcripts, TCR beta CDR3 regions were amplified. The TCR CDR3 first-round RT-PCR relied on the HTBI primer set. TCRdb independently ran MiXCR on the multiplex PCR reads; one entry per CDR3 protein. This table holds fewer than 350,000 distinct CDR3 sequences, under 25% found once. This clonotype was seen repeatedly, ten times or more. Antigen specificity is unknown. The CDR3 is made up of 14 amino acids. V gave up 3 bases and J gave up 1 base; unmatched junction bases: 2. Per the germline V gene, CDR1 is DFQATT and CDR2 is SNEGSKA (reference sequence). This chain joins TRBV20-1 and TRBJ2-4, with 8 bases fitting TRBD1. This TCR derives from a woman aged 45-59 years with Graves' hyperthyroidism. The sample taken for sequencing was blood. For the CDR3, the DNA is TGCAGTGCTAGGACAGGGGATGCCAAAAACATTCAGTACTTC. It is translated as CSARTGDAKNIQYF.